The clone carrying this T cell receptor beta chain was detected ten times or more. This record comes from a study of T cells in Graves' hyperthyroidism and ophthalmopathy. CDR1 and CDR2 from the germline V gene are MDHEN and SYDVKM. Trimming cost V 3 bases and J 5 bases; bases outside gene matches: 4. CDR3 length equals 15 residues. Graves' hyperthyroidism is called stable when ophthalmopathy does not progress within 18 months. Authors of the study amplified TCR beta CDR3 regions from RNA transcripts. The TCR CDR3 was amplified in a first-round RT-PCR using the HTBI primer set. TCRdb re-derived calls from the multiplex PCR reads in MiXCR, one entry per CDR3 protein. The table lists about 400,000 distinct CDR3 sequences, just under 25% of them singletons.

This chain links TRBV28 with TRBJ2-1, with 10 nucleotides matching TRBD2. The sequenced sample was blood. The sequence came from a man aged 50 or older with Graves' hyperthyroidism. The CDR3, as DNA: TGTGCCAGCAGTTTTTCAGCGGGAGGGCACAATGAGCAGTTCTTC. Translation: CASSFSAGGHNEQFF.